This T cell receptor (beta chain) was sequenced for a study of a mutant IDH1 vaccine in newly diagnosed glioma (dated by TCRdb to the early 2020s). For context, the study as a whole: Patients were given eight vaccinations, in weeks 1, 3, 5, 7, 11, 15, 19 and 23, which matched visits V03 through V10. In the chemotherapy-containing groups, vaccination started alongside temozolomide cycles, whereas in patients who had radiotherapy alone it started 4-6 weeks after radiotherapy. Of the roughly 30 treated patients, approximately 62% were male and around 40% were female, and the mean age was around 40 years. Before enrollment, patients had received standard therapy of radiotherapy alone, temozolomide alone, or radiochemotherapy with temozolomide; most received the combination. Peripheral blood was drawn at six visits: V03 (baseline), V05, V07, V10, V12 and V13. Longitudinal TCRB deep sequencing was done for about two dozen treated patients, wherever samples were available for exploratory analyses.

Library creation used the immunoSEQ multiplex PCR assay. The hsTCRB Kit was used according to the manufacturer's protocol to amplify rearranged TCR beta chain sequences. TCRB libraries were sequenced on an Illumina MiSeq. Regarding the original processing steps: The kit vendor's proprietary platform handled demultiplexing, trimming and gene mapping. TCRdb stores this immuneACCESS table with in-frame sequences only. Part of the clones is absent; in the studies checked, under half of the shortfall reflects unresolved V genes, and no reason is known for the rest. Clone size and the V and J calls come from that table; the DNA yielded D and trimming. Recorded for this sample are 55,000 to 65,000 clones; about 80% of them occurred a single time. The ten largest make up about 6% of the sample. CDR1 KGHSH and CDR2 LQKENI were looked up in the germline V gene. After removal of 4 bases from V and 0 bases from J, the junction retains 2 bases not matched to a gene. The cysteine opens and the phenylalanine closes a CDR3 of 16 amino acids. This entry keeps only the CDR3 DNA: 48 bases, framed from base 1.

To note about this clone: Its cognate antigen has yet to be identified. No clone much larger than this one lies a single base away; base qualities are absent.

What the authors observed across the whole study: Immune responses induced by the vaccine were seen in approximately 92% of patients across multiple MHC alleles. Changes in the top peripheral T cell clonotypes picked up by TCRB sequencing did not appear to be linked to pseudoprogression. The authors stated that sample limitations prevented analyses of patient blood samples from being reproduced. Availability determined which PBMC samples were chosen for TCRB deep sequencing.

The sample's time point, from its label and the paper: week 11, during vaccination. A 20-mer mutant IDH1 peptide at 300 micrograms in Montanide made up each vaccine dose, which was injected subcutaneously together with topical imiquimod. All donors had newly diagnosed IDH1-mutant astrocytomas of WHO grade 3 or 4 that showed loss of nuclear ATRX. The samples were drawn from NOA16, a multicentre, single-arm, open-label phase I trial in Germany that tested a mutant IDH1 peptide vaccine in humans for the first time. The DNeasy Blood and Tissue Kit was used to extract genomic DNA from EDTA blood for TCRB sequencing.

This specimen consisted of PBMCs, obtained from a glioma patient whose treatment included an IDH1 peptide vaccine. Recombination linked TRBV18 to TRBJ2-3; 12 of the junction bases match TRBD2. The sequence was collected from a man in his fifties or sixties with glioma. This receptor has the CDR3 CASSRTSGDSTDTQYF. The DNA sequence is TGTGCCAGCTCACGGACTAGCGGGGATAGCACAGATACGCAGTATTTT. Full variable domain (CDR3 extended with the reference TRBV18 and TRBJ2-3 proteins): NAGVMQNPRHLVRRRGQEARLRCSPMKGHSHVYWYRQLPEEGLKFMVYLQKENIIDESGMPKERFSAEFPKEGPSILRIQQVVRGDSAAYFCASSRTSGDSTDTQYFGPGTRLTVL.